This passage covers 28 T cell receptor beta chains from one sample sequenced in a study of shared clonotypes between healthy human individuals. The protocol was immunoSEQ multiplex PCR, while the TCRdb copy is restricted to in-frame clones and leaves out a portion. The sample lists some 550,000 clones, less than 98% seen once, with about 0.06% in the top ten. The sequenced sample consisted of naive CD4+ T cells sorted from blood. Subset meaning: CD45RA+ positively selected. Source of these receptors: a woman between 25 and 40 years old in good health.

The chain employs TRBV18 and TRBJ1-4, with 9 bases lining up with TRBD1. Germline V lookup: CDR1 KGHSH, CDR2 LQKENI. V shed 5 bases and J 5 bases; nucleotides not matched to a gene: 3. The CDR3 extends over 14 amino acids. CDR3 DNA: TGTGCCAGCTCAGCCGGGACAGGGAATGAAAAACTGTTTTTT. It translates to CASSAGTGNEKLFF.

The CDR3 DNA follows: TGTGCCAGCAGATACTGGCAGGGAGAAGAGACCCAGTACTTC. The encoded protein is CASRYWQGEETQYF. The chain combines TRBV27 with TRBJ2-5, with D perhaps being TRBD1 or TRBD2 (5 bases each). The length of the CDR3 is 14 residues. Trimming cost V 6 bases and J 3 bases, with 14 bases left between them. The germline CDR1 and CDR2 sequences are MNHEY and SMNVEV (reference sequence).

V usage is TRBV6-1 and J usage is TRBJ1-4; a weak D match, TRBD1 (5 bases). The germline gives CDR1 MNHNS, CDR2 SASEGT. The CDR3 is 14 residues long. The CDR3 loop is CGVSGVATNEKLFF. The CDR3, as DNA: TGTGGTGTTTCGGGGGTTGCAACTAATGAAAAACTGTTTTTT.

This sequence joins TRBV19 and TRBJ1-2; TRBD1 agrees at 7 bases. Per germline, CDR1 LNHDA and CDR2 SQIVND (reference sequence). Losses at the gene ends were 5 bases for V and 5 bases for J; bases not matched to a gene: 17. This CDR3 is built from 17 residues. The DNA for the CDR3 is TGTGCCAGTAGTGCGCAGTCAGACAGGGCATTAGCGTATGGCTACACCTTC. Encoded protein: CASSAQSDRALAYGYTF.

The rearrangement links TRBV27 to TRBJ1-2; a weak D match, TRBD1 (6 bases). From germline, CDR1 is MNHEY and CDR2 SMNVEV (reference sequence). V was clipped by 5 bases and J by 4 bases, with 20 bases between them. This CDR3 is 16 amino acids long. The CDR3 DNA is TGTGCCAGCAGTCCCTGGGGTAGGGGGTTGAGCTATGGCTACACCTTC. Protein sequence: CASSPWGRGLSYGYTF.

The CDR3 sequence: CASSLRLAGSYEQYF. The CDR3 coding sequence is TGTGCCAGCAGCTTACGACTAGCGGGATCCTACGAGCAGTACTTC. The chain has TRBV13 and TRBJ2-5, with 11 bases fitting TRBD2. TRBJ2-7 explains the end of the DNA better; the J call may be wrong. The CDR3 spans 15 residues. In germline, CDR1 is PRHDT, CDR2 FYEKMQ (reference sequence).

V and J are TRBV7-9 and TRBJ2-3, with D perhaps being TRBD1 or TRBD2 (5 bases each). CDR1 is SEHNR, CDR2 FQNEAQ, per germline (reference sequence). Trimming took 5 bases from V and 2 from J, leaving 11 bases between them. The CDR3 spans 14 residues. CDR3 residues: CASSQGRTTDTQYF. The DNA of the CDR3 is TGTGCCAGCAGCCAGGGACGGACCACAGATACGCAGTATTTT.

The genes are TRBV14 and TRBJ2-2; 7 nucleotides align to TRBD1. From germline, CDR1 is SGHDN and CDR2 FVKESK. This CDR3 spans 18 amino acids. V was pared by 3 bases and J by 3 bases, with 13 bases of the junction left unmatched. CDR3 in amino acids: CASSQLRGTAIYTGELFF. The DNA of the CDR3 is TGTGCCAGCAGCCAGCTAAGGGGGACAGCCATTTACACCGGGGAGCTGTTTTTT. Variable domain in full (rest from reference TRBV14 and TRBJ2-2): EAGVTQFPSHSVIEKGQTVTLRCDPISGHDNLYWYRRVMGKEIKFLLHFVKESKQDESGMPNNRFLAERTGGTYSTLKVQPAELEDSGVYFCASSQLRGTAIYTGELFFGEGSRLTVL.

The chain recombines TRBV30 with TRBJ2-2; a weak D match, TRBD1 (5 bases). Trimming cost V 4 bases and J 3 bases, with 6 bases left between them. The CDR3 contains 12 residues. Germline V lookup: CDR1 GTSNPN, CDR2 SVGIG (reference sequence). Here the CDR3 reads CAWTGYTGELFF. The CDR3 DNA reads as TGTGCCTGGACAGGGTACACCGGGGAGCTGTTTTTT.

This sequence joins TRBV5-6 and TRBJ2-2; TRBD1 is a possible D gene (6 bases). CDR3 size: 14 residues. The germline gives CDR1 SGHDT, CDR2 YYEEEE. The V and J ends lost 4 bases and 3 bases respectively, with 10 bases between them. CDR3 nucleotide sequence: TGTGCCAGCAGCGTGACAGGATACACCGGGGAGCTGTTTTTT. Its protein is CASSVTGYTGELFF.

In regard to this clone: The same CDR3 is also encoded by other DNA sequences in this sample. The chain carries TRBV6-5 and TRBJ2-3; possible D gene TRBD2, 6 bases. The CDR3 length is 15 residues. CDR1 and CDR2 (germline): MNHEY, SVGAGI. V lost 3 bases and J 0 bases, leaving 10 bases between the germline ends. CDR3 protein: CASSYSGASTDTQYF. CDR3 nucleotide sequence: TGTGCCAGCAGTTATAGCGGAGCTAGCACAGATACGCAGTATTTT.

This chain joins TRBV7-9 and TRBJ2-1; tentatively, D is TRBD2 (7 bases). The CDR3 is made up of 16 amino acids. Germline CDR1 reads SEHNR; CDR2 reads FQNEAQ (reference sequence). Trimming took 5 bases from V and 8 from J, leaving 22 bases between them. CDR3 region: CASSPSGRTGRDEQFF. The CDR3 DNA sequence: TGTGCCAGCAGCCCCAGCGGCCGAACAGGGAGGGATGAGCAGTTCTTC.

The DNA of the CDR3 is TGTGCCAGCAGAAAACTAGCGGTTCAGTTGGAGACCCAGTACTTC. This encodes CASRKLAVQLETQYF. The J gene is TRBJ2-5, the V gene TRBV27, with 8 bases fitting TRBD2. V shed 6 bases and J 5 bases; nucleotides not matched to a gene: 11. Germline CDR1 MNHEY, CDR2 SMNVEV (reference sequence). This CDR3 comprises 15 residues.

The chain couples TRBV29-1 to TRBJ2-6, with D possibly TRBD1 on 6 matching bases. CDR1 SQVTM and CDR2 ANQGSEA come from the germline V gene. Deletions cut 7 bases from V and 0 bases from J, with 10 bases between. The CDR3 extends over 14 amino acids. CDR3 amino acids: CSARQDSGANVLTF. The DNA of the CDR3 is TGCAGCGCAAGACAGGACTCTGGGGCCAACGTCCTGACTTTC.

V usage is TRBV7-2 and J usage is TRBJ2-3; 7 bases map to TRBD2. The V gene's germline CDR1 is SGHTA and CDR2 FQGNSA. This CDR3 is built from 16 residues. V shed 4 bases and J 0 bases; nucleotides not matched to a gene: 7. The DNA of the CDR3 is TGTGCCAGCAGCTCCCGACTAGCCCGTAGCACAGATACGCAGTATTTT. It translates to CASSSRLARSTDTQYF.

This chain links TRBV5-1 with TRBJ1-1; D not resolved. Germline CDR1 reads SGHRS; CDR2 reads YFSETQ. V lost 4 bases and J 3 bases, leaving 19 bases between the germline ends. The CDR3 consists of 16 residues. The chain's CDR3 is CASSPTSLSLDTEAFF. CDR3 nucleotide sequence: TGCGCCAGCAGCCCCACCTCCCTTTCGCTGGACACTGAAGCTTTCTTT. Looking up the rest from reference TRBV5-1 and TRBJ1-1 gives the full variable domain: KAGVTQTPRYLIKTRGQQVTLSCSPISGHRSVSWYQQTPGQGLQFLFEYFSETQRNKGNFPGRFSGRQFSNSRSEMNVSTLELGDSALYLCASSPTSLSLDTEAFFGQGTRLTVV.

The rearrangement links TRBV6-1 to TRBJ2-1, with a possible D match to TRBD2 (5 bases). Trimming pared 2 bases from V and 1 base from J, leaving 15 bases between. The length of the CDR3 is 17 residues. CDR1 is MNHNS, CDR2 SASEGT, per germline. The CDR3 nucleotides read TGTGCCAGCAGTGAAAATTTGGCGGGTTGGTCCTACAATGAGCAGTTCTTC. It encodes CASSENLAGWSYNEQFF.

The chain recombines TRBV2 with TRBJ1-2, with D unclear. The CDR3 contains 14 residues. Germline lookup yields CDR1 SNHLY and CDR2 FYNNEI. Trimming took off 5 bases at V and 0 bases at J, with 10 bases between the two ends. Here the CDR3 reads CASSPDGANYGYTF. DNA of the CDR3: TGTGCCAGCAGTCCCGACGGGGCTAACTATGGCTACACCTTC.

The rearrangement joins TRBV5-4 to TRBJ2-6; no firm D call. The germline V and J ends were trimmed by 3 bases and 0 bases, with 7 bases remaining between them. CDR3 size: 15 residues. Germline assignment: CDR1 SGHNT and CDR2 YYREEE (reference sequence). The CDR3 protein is CASSSRPSGANVLTF. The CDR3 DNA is TGTGCCAGCAGCTCTAGACCCTCTGGGGCCAACGTCCTGACTTTC.

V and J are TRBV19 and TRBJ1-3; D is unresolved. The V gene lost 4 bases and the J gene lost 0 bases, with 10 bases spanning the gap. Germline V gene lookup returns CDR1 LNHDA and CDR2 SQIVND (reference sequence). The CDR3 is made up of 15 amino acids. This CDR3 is CASSKQTYSGNTIYF. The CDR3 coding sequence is TGTGCCAGTAGTAAACAGACATACTCTGGAAACACCATATATTTT.

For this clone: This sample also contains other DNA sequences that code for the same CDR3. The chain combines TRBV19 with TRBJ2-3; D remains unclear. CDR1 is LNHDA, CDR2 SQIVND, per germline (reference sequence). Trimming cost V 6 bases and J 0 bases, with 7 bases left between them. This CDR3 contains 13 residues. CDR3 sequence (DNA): TGTGCCAGTAGCCCCCCGAGCACAGATACGCAGTATTTT. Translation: CASSPPSTDTQYF.

The DNA of the CDR3 is TGTGCCAGCAGGGGGCAGGGGGCTTACAATCAGCCCCAGCATTTT. It encodes CASRGQGAYNQPQHF. The rearrangement links TRBV28 to TRBJ1-5, with TRBD1 matching over 8 bases. Germline CDR1 is MDHEN and CDR2 is SYDVKM. The CDR3 runs 15 residues. After removal of 6 bases from V and 3 bases from J, the junction contained 7 bases not matched to a gene. The full variable domain, with the rest looked up from reference TRBV28 and TRBJ1-5, is DVKVTQSSRYLVKRTGEKVFLECVQDMDHENMFWYRQDPGLGLRLIYFSYDVKMKEKGDIPEGYSVSREKKERFSLILESASTNQTSMYLCASRGQGAYNQPQHFGDGTRLSIL.

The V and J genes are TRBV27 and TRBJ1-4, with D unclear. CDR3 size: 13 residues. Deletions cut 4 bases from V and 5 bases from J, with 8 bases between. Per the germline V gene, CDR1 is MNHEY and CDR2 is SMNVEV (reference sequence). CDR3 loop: CASSSNRNEKLFF. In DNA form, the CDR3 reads TGTGCCAGCAGTTCGAACCGAAATGAAAAACTGTTTTTT.

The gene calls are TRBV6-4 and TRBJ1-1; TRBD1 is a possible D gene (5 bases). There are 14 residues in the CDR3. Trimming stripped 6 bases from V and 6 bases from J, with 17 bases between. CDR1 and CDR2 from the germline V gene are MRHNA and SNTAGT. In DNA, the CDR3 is TGTGCCAGCAGGACGGAGCCCCGGGGGGCTGAAGCTTTCTTT. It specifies CASRTEPRGAEAFF.

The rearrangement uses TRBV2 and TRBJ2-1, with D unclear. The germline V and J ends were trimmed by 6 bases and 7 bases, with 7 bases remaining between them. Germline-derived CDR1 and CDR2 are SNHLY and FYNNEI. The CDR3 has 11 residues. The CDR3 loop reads CASSVGNEQFF. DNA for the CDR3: TGTGCCAGCAGCGTGGGAAATGAGCAGTTCTTC.

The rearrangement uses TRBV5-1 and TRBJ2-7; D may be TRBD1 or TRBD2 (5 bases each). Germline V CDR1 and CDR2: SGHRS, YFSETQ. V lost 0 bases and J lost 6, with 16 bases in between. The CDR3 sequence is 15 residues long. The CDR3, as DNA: TGCGCCAGCAGCTTGGGCATCCGCATGGGGGTCGAGCAGTACTTC. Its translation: CASSLGIRMGVEQYF.

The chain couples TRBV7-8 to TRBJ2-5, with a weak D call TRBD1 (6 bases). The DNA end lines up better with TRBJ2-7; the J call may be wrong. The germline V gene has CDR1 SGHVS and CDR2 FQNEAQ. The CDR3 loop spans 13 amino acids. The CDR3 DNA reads TGTGCCAGCACTCTGGGGGCGGTCTACGAGCAGTACTTC. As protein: CASTLGAVYEQYF.

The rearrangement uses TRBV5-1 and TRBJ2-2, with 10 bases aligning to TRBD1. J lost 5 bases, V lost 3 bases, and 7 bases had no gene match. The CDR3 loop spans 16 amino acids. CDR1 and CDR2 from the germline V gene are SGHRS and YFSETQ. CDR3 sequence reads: CASSWTGTGVTGELFF. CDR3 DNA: TGCGCCAGCAGCTGGACCGGGACAGGGGTTACCGGGGAGCTGTTTTTT.